This T cell receptor beta chain was sequenced during a study of cytomegalovirus exposure and HLA in healthy donors. Germline V lookup: CDR1 WNHNN, CDR2 SYGVQD (reference sequence). V lost 8 bases, J lost 3 bases, and 10 bases stayed unmatched. This CDR3 has 15 residues. This clone occurred a few times. Its antigen is not known. Findings and limits, study-wide: When the data were analyzed later, several of the most significant clusters appeared to be linked to common viral pathogens.

The PCR made use of 60 Vbeta and 13 Jbeta primers. Profiling relied on immunoSEQ multiplex PCR, and the TCRdb table lists in-frame clones only, not all of them. The sample consists of 150,000 to 200,000 clones, 60% to 80% of them appearing once. The chain employs TRBV10-1 and TRBJ2-3; TRBD1 aligns across 8 bases. Material for sequencing was PBMCs. The TCR sequence derives from a man aged 50-60 years in good health and CMV-seropositive. The CDR3: CASGPQGAGTDTQYF. CDR3 sequence (DNA): TGCGCCAGCGGCCCGCAGGGGGCTGGTACAGATACGCAGTATTTT.